This T cell receptor beta chain was retrieved from a study of CD8+CD57+ T cells in acquired aplastic anemia. Looking at the study overall: The sorted CD4+ and CD8+ cells yielded an average about 3.5 ug of DNA.

Germline V lookup: CDR1 LNHNV, CDR2 YYDKDF (reference sequence). The CDR3 spans 14 residues. V was cut by 5 bases and J by 6 bases, with 16 bases left in between. The study's findings and limits: Controls and patients did not differ significantly in CD8+ Simpson's diversity. Found in both controls and patients were some 30 CD8+ CDR3 sequences.

This clonotype was observed a few times. Its specificity is not known. Profiles of TCR beta VDJ and CDR3 were generated from a genomic DNA template. TCRdb analysed the reads with MiXCR anew, one entry per CDR3 protein. The sample carries around 180,000 distinct CDR3 sequences, roughly 64% recorded once. V usage is TRBV15 and J usage is TRBJ1-2; the D is unclear. This TCR was recovered from a human donor with severe aplastic anemia or a healthy control (not recorded which). Specimen: sorted CD4+, CD8+, or CD8+CD57+ T cells (not recorded which) from PBMCs. In DNA form, the CDR3 reads TGTGCCACCAGCCCACAAGTTGGATCTGATGGCTACACCTTC. It yields the protein CATSPQVGSDGYTF.